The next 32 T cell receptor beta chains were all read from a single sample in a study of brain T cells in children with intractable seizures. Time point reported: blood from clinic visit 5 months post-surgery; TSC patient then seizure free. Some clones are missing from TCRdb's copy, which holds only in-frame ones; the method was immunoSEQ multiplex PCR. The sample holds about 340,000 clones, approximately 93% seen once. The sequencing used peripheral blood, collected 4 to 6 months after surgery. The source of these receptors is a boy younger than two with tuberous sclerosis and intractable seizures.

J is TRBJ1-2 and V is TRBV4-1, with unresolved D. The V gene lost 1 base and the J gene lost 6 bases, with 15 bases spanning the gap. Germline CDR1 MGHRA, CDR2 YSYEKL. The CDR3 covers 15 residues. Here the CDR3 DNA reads TGCGCCAGCAGCCAAGTTAAGGGCAGCCAGGATGGCTACACCTTC. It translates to CASSQVKGSQDGYTF.

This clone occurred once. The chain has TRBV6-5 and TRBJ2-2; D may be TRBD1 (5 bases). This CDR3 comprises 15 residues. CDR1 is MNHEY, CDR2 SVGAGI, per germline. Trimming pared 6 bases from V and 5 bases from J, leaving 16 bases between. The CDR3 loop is CASSAWGRGTGELFF. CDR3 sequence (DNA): TGTGCCAGCAGCGCGTGGGGTAGGGGAACCGGGGAGCTGTTTTTT.

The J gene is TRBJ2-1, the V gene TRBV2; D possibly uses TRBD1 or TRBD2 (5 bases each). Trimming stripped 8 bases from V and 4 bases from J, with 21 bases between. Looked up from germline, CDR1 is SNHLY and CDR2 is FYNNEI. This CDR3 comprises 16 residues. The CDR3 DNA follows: TGTGCCAGCGGGGTTATGAGGGGCCACTATTACAATGAGCAGTTCTTC. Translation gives CASGVMRGHYYNEQFF.

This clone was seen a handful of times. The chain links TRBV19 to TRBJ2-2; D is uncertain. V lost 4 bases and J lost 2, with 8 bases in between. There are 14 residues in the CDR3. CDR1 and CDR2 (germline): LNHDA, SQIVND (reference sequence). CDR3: CASSTDINTGELFF. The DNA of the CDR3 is TGTGCCAGTAGTACCGACATTAACACCGGGGAGCTGTTTTTT.

The CDR3 bases are TGCGCCAGCAGCTTGGCAGCGCGGACCACAGATACGCAGTATTTT. Encoded protein: CASSLAARTTDTQYF. V and J are TRBV5-1 and TRBJ2-3; D not certain. The CDR3 runs to 15 residues. The V end was cut by 0 bases, the J end by 2 bases, with 10 bases between. Germline loops: CDR1 SGHRS, CDR2 YFSETQ.

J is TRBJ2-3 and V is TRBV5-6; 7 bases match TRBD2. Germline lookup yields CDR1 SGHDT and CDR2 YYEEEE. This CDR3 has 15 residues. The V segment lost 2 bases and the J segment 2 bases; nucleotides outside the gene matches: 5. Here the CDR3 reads CASSLSGTPTDTQYF. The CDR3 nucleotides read TGTGCCAGCAGCTTAAGCGGGACCCCCACAGATACGCAGTATTTT.

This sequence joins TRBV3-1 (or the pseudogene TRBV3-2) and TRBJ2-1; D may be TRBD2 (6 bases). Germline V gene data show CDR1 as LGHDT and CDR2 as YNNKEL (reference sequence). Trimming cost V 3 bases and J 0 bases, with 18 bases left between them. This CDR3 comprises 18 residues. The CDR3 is CASSQGGRGLSSYNEQFF. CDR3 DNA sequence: TGTGCCAGCAGCCAGGGGGGTCGGGGCTTGAGCTCCTACAATGAGCAGTTCTTC.

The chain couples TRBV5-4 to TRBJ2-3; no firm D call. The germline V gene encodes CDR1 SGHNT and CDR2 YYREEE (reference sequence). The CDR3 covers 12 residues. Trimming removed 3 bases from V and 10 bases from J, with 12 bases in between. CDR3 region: CASSYPDGPQYF. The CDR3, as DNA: TGTGCCAGCAGCTATCCGGACGGGCCGCAGTATTTT.

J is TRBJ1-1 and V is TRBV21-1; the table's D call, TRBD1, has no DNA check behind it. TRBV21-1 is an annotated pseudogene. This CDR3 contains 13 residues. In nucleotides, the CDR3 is TGTGCCAGCAGCAACAGGGATGACACTGAAGCTTTCTTT. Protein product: CASSNRDDTEAFF.

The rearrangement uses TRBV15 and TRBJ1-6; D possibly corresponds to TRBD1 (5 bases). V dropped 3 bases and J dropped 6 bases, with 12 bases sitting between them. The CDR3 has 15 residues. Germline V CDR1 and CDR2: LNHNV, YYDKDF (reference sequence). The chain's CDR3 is CATSSSGGVNSPLHF. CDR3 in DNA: TGTGCCACCAGCAGCTCCGGGGGGGTTAATTCACCCCTCCACTTT.

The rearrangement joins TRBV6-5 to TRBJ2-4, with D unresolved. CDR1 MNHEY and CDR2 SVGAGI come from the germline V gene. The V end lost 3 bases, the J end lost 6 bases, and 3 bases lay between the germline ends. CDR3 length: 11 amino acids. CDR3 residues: CASSYGNIQYF. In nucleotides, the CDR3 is TGTGCCAGCAGTTATGGAAACATTCAGTACTTC.

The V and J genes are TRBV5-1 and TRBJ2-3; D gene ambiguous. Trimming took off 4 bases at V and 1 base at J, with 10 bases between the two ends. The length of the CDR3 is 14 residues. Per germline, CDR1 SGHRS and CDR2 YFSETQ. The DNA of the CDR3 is TGCGCCAGCAGCCGGTTGGACCGCACAGATACGCAGTATTTT. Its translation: CASSRLDRTDTQYF.

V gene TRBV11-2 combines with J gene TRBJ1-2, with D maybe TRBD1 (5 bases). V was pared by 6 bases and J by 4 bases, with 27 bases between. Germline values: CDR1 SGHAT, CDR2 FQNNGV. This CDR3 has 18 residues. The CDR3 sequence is CASRSTSQGPSYSYGYTF. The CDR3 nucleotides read TGTGCCAGCAGATCGACGAGTCAGGGCCCGTCTTATTCCTATGGCTACACCTTC.

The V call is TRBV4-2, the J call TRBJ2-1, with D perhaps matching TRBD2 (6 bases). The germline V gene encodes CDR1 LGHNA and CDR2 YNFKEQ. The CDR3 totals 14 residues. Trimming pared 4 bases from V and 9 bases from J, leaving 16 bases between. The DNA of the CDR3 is TGTGCCAGCAGCCTCGCCGGGACTCAGGGTGAGCAGTTCTTC. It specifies CASSLAGTQGEQFF.

CDR3 sequence (DNA): TGTGCCAGTAGTATAAGAGGGCCGTCTAGCACAGATACGCAGTATTTT. Protein sequence: CASSIRGPSSTDTQYF. The genes are TRBV19 and TRBJ2-3, with D maybe TRBD2 (5 bases). Trimming left V 2 bases short and J 0 bases short, with 12 bases between. Germline CDR1 is LNHDA and CDR2 is SQIVND (reference sequence). The CDR3 is 16 residues long. The whole variable domain, remainder taken from reference TRBV19 and TRBJ2-3, is DGGITQSPKYLFRKEGQNVTLSCEQNLNHDAMYWYRQDPGQGLRLIYYSQIVNDFQKGDIAEGYSVSREKKESFPLTVTSAQKNPTAFYLCASSIRGPSSTDTQYFGPGTRLTVL.

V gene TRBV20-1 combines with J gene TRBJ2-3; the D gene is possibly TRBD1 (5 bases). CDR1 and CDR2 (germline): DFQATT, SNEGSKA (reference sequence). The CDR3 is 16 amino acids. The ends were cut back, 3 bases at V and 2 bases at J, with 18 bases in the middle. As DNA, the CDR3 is TGCAGTGCTAGTAGTTGGCAGACAGACAACACAGATACGCAGTATTTT. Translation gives CSASSWQTDNTDTQYF.

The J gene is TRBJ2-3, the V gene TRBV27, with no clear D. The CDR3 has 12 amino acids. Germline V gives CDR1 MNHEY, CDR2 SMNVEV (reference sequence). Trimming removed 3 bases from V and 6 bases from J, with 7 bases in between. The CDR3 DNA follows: TGTGCCAGCAGTTTCCTAGGGGATACGCAGTATTTT. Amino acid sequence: CASSFLGDTQYF.

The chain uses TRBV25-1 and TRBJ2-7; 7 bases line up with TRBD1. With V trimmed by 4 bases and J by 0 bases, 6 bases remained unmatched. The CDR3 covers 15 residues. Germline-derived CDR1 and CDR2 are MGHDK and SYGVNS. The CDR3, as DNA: TGTGCCAGCAGTGCGGGGACAGCGATCTCCTACGAGCAGTACTTC. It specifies CASSAGTAISYEQYF.

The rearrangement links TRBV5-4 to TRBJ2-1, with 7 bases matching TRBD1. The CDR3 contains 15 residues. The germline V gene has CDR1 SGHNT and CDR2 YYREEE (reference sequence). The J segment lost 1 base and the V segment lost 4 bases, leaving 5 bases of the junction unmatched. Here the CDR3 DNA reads TGTGCCAGCAGCCGGGACAGCGAATCCTACAATGAGCAGTTCTTC. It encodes CASSRDSESYNEQFF.

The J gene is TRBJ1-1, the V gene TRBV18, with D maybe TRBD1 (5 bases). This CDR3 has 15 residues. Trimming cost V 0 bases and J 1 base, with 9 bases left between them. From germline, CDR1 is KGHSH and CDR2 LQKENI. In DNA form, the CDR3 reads TGTGCCAGCTCACCACCTCCGCAGGGGAACACTGAAGCTTTCTTT. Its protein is CASSPPPQGNTEAFF.

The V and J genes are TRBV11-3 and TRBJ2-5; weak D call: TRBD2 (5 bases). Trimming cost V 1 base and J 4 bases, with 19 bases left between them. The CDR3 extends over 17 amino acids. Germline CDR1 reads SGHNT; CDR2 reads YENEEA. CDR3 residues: CASSLGSGSRLLETQYF. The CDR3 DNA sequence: TGTGCCAGCAGCTTAGGTTCGGGGTCCCGATTATTAGAGACCCAGTACTTC.

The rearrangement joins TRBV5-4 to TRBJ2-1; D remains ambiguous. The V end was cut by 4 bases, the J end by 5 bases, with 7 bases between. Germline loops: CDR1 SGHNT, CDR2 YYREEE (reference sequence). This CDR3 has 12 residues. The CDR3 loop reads CASSLTHNEQFF. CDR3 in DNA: TGTGCCAGCAGCCTGACCCACAATGAGCAGTTCTTC.

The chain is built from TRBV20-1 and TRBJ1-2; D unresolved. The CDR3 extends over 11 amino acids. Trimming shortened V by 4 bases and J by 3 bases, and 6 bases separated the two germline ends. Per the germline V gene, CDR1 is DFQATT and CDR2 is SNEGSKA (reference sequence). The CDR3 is CSANDYYGYTF. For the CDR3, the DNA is TGCAGTGCTAACGATTACTATGGCTACACCTTC.

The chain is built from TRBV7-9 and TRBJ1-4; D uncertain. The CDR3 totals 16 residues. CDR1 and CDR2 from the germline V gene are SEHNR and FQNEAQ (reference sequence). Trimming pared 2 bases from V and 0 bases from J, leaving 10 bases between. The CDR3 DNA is TGTGCCAGCAGCTTAACCTCAGCTTCAACTAATGAAAAACTGTTTTTT. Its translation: CASSLTSASTNEKLFF. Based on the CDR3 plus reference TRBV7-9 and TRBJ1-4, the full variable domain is DTGVSQNPRHKITKRGQNVTFRCDPISEHNRLYWYRQTLGQGPEFLTYFQNEAQLEKSRLLSDRFSAERPKGSFSTLEIQRTEQGDSAMYLCASSLTSASTNEKLFFGSGTQLSVL.

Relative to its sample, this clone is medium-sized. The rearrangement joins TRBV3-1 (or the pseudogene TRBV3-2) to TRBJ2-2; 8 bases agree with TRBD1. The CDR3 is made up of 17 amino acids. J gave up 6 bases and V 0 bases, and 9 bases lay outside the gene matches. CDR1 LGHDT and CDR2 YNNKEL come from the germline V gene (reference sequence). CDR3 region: CASSQDGNRGDAGELFF. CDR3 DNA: TGTGCCAGCAGCCAAGATGGAAACAGGGGGGACGCCGGGGAGCTGTTTTTT.

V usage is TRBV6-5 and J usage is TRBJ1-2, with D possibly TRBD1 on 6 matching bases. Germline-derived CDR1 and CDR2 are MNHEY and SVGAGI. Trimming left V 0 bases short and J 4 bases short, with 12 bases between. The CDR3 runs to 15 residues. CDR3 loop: CASSYSKGGSYGYTF. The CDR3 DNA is TGTGCCAGCAGTTACTCGAAAGGGGGGAGCTATGGCTACACCTTC.

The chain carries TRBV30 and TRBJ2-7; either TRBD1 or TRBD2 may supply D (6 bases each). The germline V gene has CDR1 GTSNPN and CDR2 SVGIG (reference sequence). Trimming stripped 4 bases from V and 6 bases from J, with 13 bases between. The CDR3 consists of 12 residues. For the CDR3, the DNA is TGTGCCTGGAAGTGGGGGGCTCGCGAGCAGTACTTC. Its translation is CAWKWGAREQYF. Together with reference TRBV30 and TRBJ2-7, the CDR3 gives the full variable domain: SQTIHQWPATLVQPVGSPLSLECTVEGTSNPNLYWYRQAAGRGLQLLFYSVGIGQISSEVPQNLSASRPQDRQFILSSKKLLLSDSGFYLCAWKWGAREQYFGPGTRLTVT.

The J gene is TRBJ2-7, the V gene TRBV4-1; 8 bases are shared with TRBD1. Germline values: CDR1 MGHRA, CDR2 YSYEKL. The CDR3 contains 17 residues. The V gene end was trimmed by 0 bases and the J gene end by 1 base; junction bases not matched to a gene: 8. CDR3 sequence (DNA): TGCGCCAGCAGCCAAGATGAGGTTTGGGACAGGTCCTACGAGCAGTACTTC. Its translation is CASSQDEVWDRSYEQYF.

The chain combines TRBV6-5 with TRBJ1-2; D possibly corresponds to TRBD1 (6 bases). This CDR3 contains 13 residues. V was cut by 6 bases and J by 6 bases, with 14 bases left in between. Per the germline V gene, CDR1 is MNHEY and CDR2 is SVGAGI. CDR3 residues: CASSPRGGDGYTF. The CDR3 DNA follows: TGTGCCAGCAGCCCGAGGGGGGGGGATGGCTACACCTTC.

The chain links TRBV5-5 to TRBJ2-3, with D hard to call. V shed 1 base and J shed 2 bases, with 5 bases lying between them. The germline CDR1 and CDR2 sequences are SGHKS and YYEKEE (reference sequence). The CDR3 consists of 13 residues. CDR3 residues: CASSLLYTDTQYF. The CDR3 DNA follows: TGTGCCAGCAGCTTGTTATACACAGATACGCAGTATTTT.

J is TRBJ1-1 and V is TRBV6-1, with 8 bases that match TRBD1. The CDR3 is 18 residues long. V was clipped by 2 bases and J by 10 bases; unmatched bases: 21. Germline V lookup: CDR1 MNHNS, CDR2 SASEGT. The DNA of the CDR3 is TGTGCCAGCAGTGAACTTCGGGCAGGGGGCCTAACTCGGTCCACAGCTTTCTTT. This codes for CASSELRAGGLTRSTAFF.

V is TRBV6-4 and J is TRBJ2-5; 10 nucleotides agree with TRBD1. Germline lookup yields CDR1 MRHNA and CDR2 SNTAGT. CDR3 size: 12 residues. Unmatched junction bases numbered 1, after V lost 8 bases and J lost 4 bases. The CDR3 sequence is CASWTGGETQYF. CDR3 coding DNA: TGTGCCAGCTGGACAGGGGGAGAGACCCAGTACTTC.